The next 11 T cell receptor beta chains were all read from a single sample in a study of T cell responses to AZD1222 COVID-19 vaccine. The protocol was immunoSEQ multiplex PCR, while the TCRdb copy is restricted to in-frame clones and leaves out a portion. The sample records more than 100,000 clones, 88% being singletons. This specimen was peripheral blood, taken on day 0 of AZD1222 vaccination. These receptors were taken from an adult in good health.

This chain connects TRBV7-8 to TRBJ1-4; no definite D call. From germline, CDR1 is SGHVS and CDR2 FQNEAQ. The CDR3 totals 15 residues. Trimming took off 5 bases at V and 0 bases at J, with 10 bases between the two ends. In DNA form, the CDR3 reads TGTGCCAGCAGCCTATTGCGTGCAACTAATGAAAAACTGTTTTTT. It yields the protein CASSLLRATNEKLFF.

The chain has TRBV19 and TRBJ2-7, with a possible D match to TRBD1 (5 bases). The germline CDR1 and CDR2 sequences are LNHDA and SQIVND (reference sequence). The V gene lost 4 bases and the J gene lost 5 bases, with 15 bases spanning the gap. The length of the CDR3 is 14 residues. This CDR3 is CASSNYGRADEQYF. Here the CDR3 DNA reads TGTGCCAGTAGTAACTACGGCAGGGCGGACGAGCAGTACTTC.

V and J are TRBV19 and TRBJ2-3, with no clear D. The CDR3 length is 13 residues. The germline V gene has CDR1 LNHDA and CDR2 SQIVND (reference sequence). The germline V and J ends were trimmed by 7 bases and 0 bases, with 8 bases remaining between them. Here the CDR3 reads CASKHASTDTQYF. CDR3 in DNA: TGTGCCAGTAAACATGCTAGCACAGATACGCAGTATTTT.

The CDR3 nucleotides are TGTGCCAGTAGACAGGGACAGGGGGCTGAGACCCAGTACTTC. Encoded protein: CASRQGQGAETQYF. This sequence joins TRBV19 and TRBJ2-5, with 12 positions matching TRBD1. The CDR3 is made up of 14 amino acids. Germline CDR1 LNHDA, CDR2 SQIVND (reference sequence). V was pared by 6 bases and J by 5 bases, with 4 bases of the junction left unmatched.

Notes on this clone: Different DNA sequences within this sample yield the same CDR3. V gene TRBV18 combines with J gene TRBJ1-5; D is undetermined. The length of the CDR3 is 14 residues. Trimming pared 2 bases from V and 3 bases from J, leaving 8 bases between. CDR1 and CDR2 (germline): KGHSH, LQKENI. CDR3 region: CASSPRRDNQPQHF. Written as DNA, the CDR3 is TGTGCCAGCTCACCAAGGAGGGACAATCAGCCCCAGCATTTT.

V is TRBV6-5 and J is TRBJ2-3, with no clear D. Germline loops: CDR1 MNHEY, CDR2 SVGAGI. Trimming removed 0 bases from V and 0 bases from J, with 4 bases in between. The CDR3 covers 14 residues. The DNA for the CDR3 is TGTGCCAGCAGTTACTCGTATAGCACAGATACGCAGTATTTT. Amino acid sequence: CASSYSYSTDTQYF.

The J gene is TRBJ1-3, the V gene TRBV5-5; 7 bases are a match to TRBD1. Germline V lookup: CDR1 SGHKS, CDR2 YYEKEE (reference sequence). V gave up 2 bases and J gave up 4 bases; unmatched junction bases: 6. The CDR3 length is 15 residues. In DNA form, the CDR3 reads TGTGCCAGCAGCTTCAGACAGGGATCAGGAAACACCATATATTTT. Residues: CASSFRQGSGNTIYF.

The genes are TRBV18 and TRBJ1-1, with D unclear. The germline CDR1 and CDR2 sequences are KGHSH and LQKENI. CDR3 length equals 13 residues. V gave up 1 base and J gave up 7 bases, with 10 bases separating them. DNA for the CDR3: TGTGCCAGCTCACCACAGGAGGGCCATGAAGCTTTCTTT. It encodes CASSPQEGHEAFF.

This clone showed up just once. V usage is TRBV3-1 (or the pseudogene TRBV3-2) and J usage is TRBJ2-7; TRBD1 agrees at 8 bases. In germline, CDR1 is LGHDT, CDR2 YNNKEL (reference sequence). CDR3 length equals 17 residues. Losses at the gene ends were 4 bases for V and 1 base for J; bases not matched to a gene: 12. The CDR3 reads CASSPVTDRGSSYEQYF. Here the CDR3 DNA reads TGTGCCAGCAGCCCGGTGACCGACAGGGGTTCTTCCTACGAGCAGTACTTC.

This clone was detected a few times. The rearrangement uses TRBV11-3 and TRBJ2-6; D ambiguous. This CDR3 is 12 amino acids long. The germline V gene has CDR1 SGHNT and CDR2 YENEEA. The V gene lost 5 bases and the J gene lost 4 bases, with 3 bases spanning the gap. The CDR3 coding sequence is TGTGCCAGCAGCCCGGGGGCCAACGTCCTGACTTTC. This translates into CASSPGANVLTF.

The gene calls are TRBV6-5 and TRBJ2-7; possibly TRBD2 for D (5 bases). Germline CDR1 and CDR2: MNHEY and SVGAGI. V was clipped by 6 bases and J by 0 bases, with 6 bases between them. The CDR3 contains 12 residues. The CDR3 coding sequence is TGTGCCAGCAGCCGGGACTCCTACGAGCAGTACTTC. Translating gives CASSRDSYEQYF.